This T cell receptor beta chain was recovered during a study of shared clonotypes between healthy human individuals. Study-level background: Each donor's CD4 naive and CD4 memory cells filled three plates apiece, CD8 naive two, and CD8 memory one.

Selected positively for CCR7 and CD45RO-negative, naive CD8 cells excluded terminally differentiated effector memory CD45RA+ cells. This clone is a singleton in its sample. Its antigen remains unidentified. The data were produced by immunoSEQ multiplex PCR, yet TCRdb's version contains in-frame clones alone and is incomplete. This sample yields roughly 850,000 clones, of which about 96% are seen a single time; under 0.3% belongs to the top ten. Study outcomes and limitations: Among non-shared clonotypes, generation probabilities were lower than among those shared by all four donors.

Between the trimmed V and J ends, which lost 0 bases and 1 base, there was a span of 20 bases. Germline V lookup: CDR1 SGHTA, CDR2 FQGNSA. The CDR3 is 19 residues long. V and J are TRBV7-2 and TRBJ2-3; maybe TRBD2 (5 bases). Sequencing was done on a sample of naive CD8+ T cells sorted from blood. This receptor was identified in a man younger than 40 in good health. CDR3 loop: CASSLAFWAVEGGTDTQYF. CDR3 nucleotide sequence: TGTGCCAGCAGCTTAGCGTTTTGGGCTGTTGAGGGAGGCACAGATACGCAGTATTTT.